The 13 T cell receptor beta chains reported below all come from one sample, sequenced in a study of radiotherapy plus CTLA-4 blockade in lung cancer. The protocol was immunoSEQ multiplex PCR, while the TCRdb copy is restricted to in-frame clones and leaves out a portion. The table includes around 82,000 clones, roughly 86% detected once. The sequencing used peripheral blood, collected from a patient treated with radiotherapy plus ipilimumab. These receptors were obtained from a human donor with non-small cell lung cancer that progressed on radiotherapy plus ipilimumab.

The V gene is TRBV7-2, the J gene TRBJ1-2, with D unresolved. The germline V gene has CDR1 SGHTA and CDR2 FQGNSA. This CDR3 is 11 amino acids long. V lost 5 bases to trimming and J lost 6 bases, with 7 bases between them. The chain's CDR3 is CASSLYDGYTF. CDR3 DNA sequence: TGTGCCAGCAGCCTCTATGATGGCTACACCTTC.

In regard to this clone: The junction differs from germline at one of its ends, possibly a read error. The chain is built from TRBV6-5 and TRBJ2-1, with TRBD2 matching 12 bases. Germline CDR1 reads MNHEY; CDR2 reads SVGAGI. This CDR3 contains 11 residues. The CDR3 reads CTSGRYNEQFF. Here the CDR3 DNA reads TGCACTAGCGGGAGGTACAATGAGCAGTTCTTC.

This clone was found a few times. The gene calls are TRBV7-2 and TRBJ2-1; TRBD1 matches at 8 bases. Losses at the gene ends were 1 base for V and 9 bases for J; bases not matched to a gene: 5. The CDR3 is 14 amino acids. Germline loops: CDR1 SGHTA, CDR2 FQGNSA. CDR3 residues: CASSLVHGTGEQFF. The CDR3 region has the DNA TGTGCCAGCAGCTTAGTCCATGGGACAGGTGAGCAGTTCTTC.

V and J are TRBV5-1 and TRBJ2-5; 10 nucleotides align to TRBD1. This CDR3 spans 20 amino acids. V lost 4 bases, J lost 2 bases, and 20 bases stayed unmatched. Germline CDR1 reads SGHRS; CDR2 reads YFSETQ. The CDR3 nucleotides read TGCGCCAGCAGCAATAGACAGGGGGCGAATGGTCCTTACGTACAAGAGACCCAGTACTTC. Amino acid sequence: CASSNRQGANGPYVQETQYF.

V gene TRBV18 combines with J gene TRBJ1-2, with D perhaps matching TRBD1 (5 bases). V dropped 2 bases and J dropped 6 bases, with 13 bases sitting between them. This CDR3 region has 14 residues. Looked up from germline, CDR1 is KGHSH and CDR2 is LQKENI. The CDR3 DNA reads as TGTGCCAGCTCACCAATCCGCAGGGAGGATGGCTACACCTTC. Protein product: CASSPIRREDGYTF.

The chain is built from TRBV4-1 and TRBJ1-6, with D possibly being TRBD1 (6 bases). Germline assignment: CDR1 MGHRA and CDR2 YSYEKL. Trimming took off 1 base at V and 5 bases at J, with 18 bases between the two ends. The CDR3 is 18 amino acids. The CDR3 region has the DNA TGCGCCAGCAGCCAAGTTGATTTCATAGGGGACAATAATTCACCCCTCCACTTT. Its translation: CASSQVDFIGDNNSPLHF.

This clone was seen just once. This chain joins TRBV5-1 and TRBJ1-1; TRBD1 matches at 7 bases. V lost 4 bases to trimming and J lost 2 bases; unmatched junction nucleotides: 5. In germline, CDR1 is SGHRS, CDR2 YFSETQ. This CDR3 region has 14 residues. CDR3 amino acids: CASSTGQANTEAFF. The DNA of the CDR3 is TGCGCCAGCAGCACCGGACAGGCCAACACTGAAGCTTTCTTT.

The chain couples TRBV6-6 to TRBJ1-1; D is possibly TRBD1 (5 bases). Germline V lookup: CDR1 MNHNY, CDR2 SVGAGI (reference sequence). This CDR3 has 16 amino acids. V was shortened by 8 bases and J by 1 base, with 20 bases between the two germline ends. This CDR3 is CASRAHNQGPNTEAFF. The CDR3, as DNA: TGTGCCAGCCGGGCTCATAATCAGGGACCGAACACTGAAGCTTTCTTT.

This clone has just one count. This sample includes further DNA sequences coding for the same CDR3. The rearrangement joins TRBV9 to TRBJ2-4; D may correspond to TRBD1 or TRBD2 (5 bases each). CDR3 size: 15 residues. V lost 6 bases to trimming and J lost 9 bases, with 22 bases between them. Germline values: CDR1 SGDLS, CDR2 YYNGEE. CDR3 nucleotide sequence: TGTGCCAGCACGCGAGGGGAGACAGCTCTTGGCATTCAGTACTTC. Translation: CASTRGETALGIQYF.

The rearrangement links TRBV27 to TRBJ2-7; perhaps TRBD2 as D (5 bases). V gave up 5 bases and J gave up 6 bases, with 20 bases separating them. CDR3 size: 15 residues. Germline CDR1 is MNHEY and CDR2 is SMNVEV (reference sequence). CDR3 DNA: TGTGCCAGCAGTAGACGGGCCTTGGGGAGTTTCGAGCAGTACTTC. Translation gives CASSRRALGSFEQYF.

The rearrangement joins TRBV5-8 to TRBJ2-7, with no clear D. Trimming stripped 0 bases from V and 6 bases from J, with 10 bases between. Germline-derived CDR1 and CDR2 are SGHTS and YDEGEE. This CDR3 has 13 amino acids. This CDR3 is CASSLGQVGEQYF. As DNA, the CDR3 is TGTGCCAGCAGCTTGGGGCAGGTAGGCGAGCAGTACTTC.

This chain links TRBV6-5 with TRBJ2-2; TRBD2 aligns across 8 bases. The length of the CDR3 is 15 residues. Germline CDR1 reads MNHEY; CDR2 reads SVGAGI. Trimming at V came to 6 bases and at J to 4 bases, leaving 7 bases not matched to a gene. Here the CDR3 reads CASRPGLAGTGELFF. The CDR3 nucleotides are TGTGCCAGCAGACCAGGACTAGCAGGCACCGGGGAGCTGTTTTTT.

The chain carries TRBV19 and TRBJ1-6, with TRBD1 as a possible D gene (6 bases). This CDR3 region has 17 residues. V gave up 7 bases and J gave up 3 bases, with 19 bases separating them. Per germline, CDR1 LNHDA and CDR2 SQIVND (reference sequence). Written as DNA, the CDR3 is TGTGCCAGTACTTCATCTGCGGACAGCCACTATAATTCACCCCTCCACTTT. It codes for CASTSSADSHYNSPLHF.